This T cell receptor (beta chain) came from a study of blood T cells in healthy people across ages. Study-wide results and caveats: Researchers judged that diversity estimates from one million T cells fell short of true values. In older individuals, TCR beta diversity per million T cells was lower, falling roughly linearly with age.

The V gene lost 2 bases and the J gene lost 4 bases, with 18 bases spanning the gap. The CDR3 contains 17 residues. Germline loops: CDR1 SGHAT, CDR2 FQDESV (reference sequence). A sample-barcoded 5' primer and a J-beta primer mix were used in a second PCR of roughly 6 to 11 cycles. Each cDNA molecule received a tag from a template-switch adaptor that had 12 random nucleotides. One entry per CDR3 protein, called by TCRdb with MiXCR from the 5' RACE reads. The sample has hundreds of thousands of distinct CDR3 sequences; under 70% are singletons. Concerning this clonotype itself: The antigen remains unidentified.

This clonotype was obtained from a man between 60 and 75 years old in good health. The V gene is TRBV11-1, the J gene TRBJ2-1; D remains ambiguous. Sample: blood. For the CDR3, the DNA is TGTGCCAGCAGCTTAAGGGCGCGGCCGTTCCCATACAATGAGCAGTTCTTC. It specifies CASSLRARPFPYNEQFF.